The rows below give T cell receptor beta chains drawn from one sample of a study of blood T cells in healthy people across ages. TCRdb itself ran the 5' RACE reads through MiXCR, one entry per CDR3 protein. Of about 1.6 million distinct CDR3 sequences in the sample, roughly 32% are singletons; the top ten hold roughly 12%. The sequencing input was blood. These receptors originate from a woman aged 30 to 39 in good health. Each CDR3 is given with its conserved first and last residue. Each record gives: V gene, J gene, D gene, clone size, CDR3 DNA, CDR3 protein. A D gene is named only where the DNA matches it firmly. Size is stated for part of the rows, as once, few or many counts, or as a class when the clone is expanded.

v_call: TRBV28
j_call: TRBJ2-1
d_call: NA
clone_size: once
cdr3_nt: TGTGCCAGCAGTTTATGGGGTACCTCCAATGAGCAGTTCTTC
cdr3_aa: CASSLWGTSNEQFF

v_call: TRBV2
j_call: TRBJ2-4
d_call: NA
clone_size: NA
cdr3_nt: TGTGCCAGCAGGGGTTTGGGAAACATTCAGTACTTC
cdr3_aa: CASRGLGNIQYF

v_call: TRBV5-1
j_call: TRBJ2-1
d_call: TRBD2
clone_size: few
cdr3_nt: TGCGCCAGCAGCTCGACTAGCGGGAGTGTCAATGAGCAGTTCTTC
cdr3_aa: CASSSTSGSVNEQFF

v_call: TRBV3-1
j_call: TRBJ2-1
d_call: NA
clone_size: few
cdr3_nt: TGTGCCAGCAGCCAAGGGGGGACATATTCCTACAATGAGCAGTTCTTC
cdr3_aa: CASSQGGTYSYNEQFF

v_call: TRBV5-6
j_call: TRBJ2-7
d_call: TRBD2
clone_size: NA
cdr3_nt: TGTGCCAGCAGCATTACTAGCGGGGAAAACTACGAGCAGTACTTC
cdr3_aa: CASSITSGENYEQYF

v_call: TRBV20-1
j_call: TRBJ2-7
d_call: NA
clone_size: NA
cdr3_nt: TGCAGTGCTAGGAGACGGGGGAAGAACTACGAGCAGTACTTC
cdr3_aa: CSARRRGKNYEQYF

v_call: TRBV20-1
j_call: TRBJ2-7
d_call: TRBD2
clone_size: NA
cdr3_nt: TGCAGTGCAATAGGGACTAGCGGGGGCCTCACCTACGAGCAGTACTTC
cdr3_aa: CSAIGTSGGLTYEQYF

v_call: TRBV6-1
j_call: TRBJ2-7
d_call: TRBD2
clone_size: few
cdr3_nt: TGTGCCAGCAGTGACTTAGGACTAGGTCGAGACGAGCAGTACTTC
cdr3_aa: CASSDLGLGRDEQYF

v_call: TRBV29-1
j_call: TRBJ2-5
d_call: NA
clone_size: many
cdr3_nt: TGCAGCGTTGTACGCCAAGGGACCCAGTACTTC
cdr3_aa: CSVVRQGTQYF

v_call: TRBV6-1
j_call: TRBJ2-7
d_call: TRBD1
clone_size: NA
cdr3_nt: TGTGCCAGCAGAAGCCGGGACAGGGGCCTCCTGGAAGGCTACGAGCAGTACTTC
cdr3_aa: CASRSRDRGLLEGYEQYF

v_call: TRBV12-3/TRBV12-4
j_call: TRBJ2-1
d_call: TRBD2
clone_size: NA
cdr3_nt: TGTGCCAGCAGGCTCGTGGGACTAGCGGGAGGCCAGAGCTCCTACAATGAGCAGTTCTTC
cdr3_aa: CASRLVGLAGGQSSYNEQFF

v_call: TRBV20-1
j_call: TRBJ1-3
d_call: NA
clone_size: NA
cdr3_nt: TGCGGTGCTAGAGATGGGTCAGGGGAAGGGTGGGTCTCTGGAAACACCATATATTTT
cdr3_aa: CGARDGSGEGWVSGNTIYF

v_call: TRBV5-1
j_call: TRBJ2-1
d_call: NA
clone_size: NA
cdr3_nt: TGCGCCAGCAGCCCGGCCACTAGGGACAATGAGCAGTTCTTC
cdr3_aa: CASSPATRDNEQFF

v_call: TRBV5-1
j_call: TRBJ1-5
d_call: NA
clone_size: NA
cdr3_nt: TGCGCCAGCAGCAGACACGACGGGGGTAGCAATCAGCCCCAGCATTTT
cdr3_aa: CASSRHDGGSNQPQHF

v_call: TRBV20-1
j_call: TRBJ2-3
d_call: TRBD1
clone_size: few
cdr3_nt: TGCAGTGCGCCGGGACAGTTTTGGAACACAGATACGCAGTATTTT
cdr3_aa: CSAPGQFWNTDTQYF

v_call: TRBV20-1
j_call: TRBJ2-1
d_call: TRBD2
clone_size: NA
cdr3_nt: TGCAGTGCGCGTACTAGCGGGGGGGCCTACAATGAGCAGTTCTTC
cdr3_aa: CSARTSGGAYNEQFF

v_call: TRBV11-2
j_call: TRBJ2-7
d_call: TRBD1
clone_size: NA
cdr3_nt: TGTGCCAGCAGCTACCTGGACAGGGGGCCGAACGAGCAGTACTTC
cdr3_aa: CASSYLDRGPNEQYF

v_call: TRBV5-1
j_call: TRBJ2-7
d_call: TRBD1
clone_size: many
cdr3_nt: TGCGCCAGCAGCTTGACAGGGGACACCTACGAGCAGTACTTC
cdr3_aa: CASSLTGDTYEQYF

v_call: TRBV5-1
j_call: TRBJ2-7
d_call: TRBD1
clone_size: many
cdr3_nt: TGTGCCAGCAGCAGCGACAGGGGCTCATACGAGCAGTACTTC
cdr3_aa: CASSSDRGSYEQYF

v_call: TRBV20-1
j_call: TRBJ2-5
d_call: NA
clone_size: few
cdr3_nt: TGCAGTGCTTCTTCTTCCTCGAGGGAGACCCAGTACTTC
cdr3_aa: CSASSSSRETQYF

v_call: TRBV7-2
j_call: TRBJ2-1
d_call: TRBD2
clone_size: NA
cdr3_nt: TGTGCCAGCAGCACCGGACTAGCTAAGCGAGAGCAGTTCTTC
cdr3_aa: CASSTGLAKREQFF

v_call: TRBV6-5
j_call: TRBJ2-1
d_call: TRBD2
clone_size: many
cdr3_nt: TGTGCCAGCAGTTACTCGTGGACTAGCGGGAAAAATGAGCAGTTCTTC
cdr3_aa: CASSYSWTSGKNEQFF

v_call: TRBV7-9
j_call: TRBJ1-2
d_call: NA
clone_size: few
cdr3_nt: TGTGCCAGCAGCTTAGACAGGGAAATCATCTACACCTTC
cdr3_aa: CASSLDREIIYTF

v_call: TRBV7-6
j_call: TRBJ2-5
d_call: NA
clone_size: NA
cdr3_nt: TGTGCCAGCAGCTTACCCTCTTCTCCTCCGGGACAACCAGCCCAGTACTTC
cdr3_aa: CASSLPSSPPGQPAQYF

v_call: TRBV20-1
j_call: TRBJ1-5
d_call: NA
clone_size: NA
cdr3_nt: TGCAGTGCTAGAGATCGGGGCCAGGGTACAAGGAATCAGCCCCAGCATTTT
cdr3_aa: CSARDRGQGTRNQPQHF

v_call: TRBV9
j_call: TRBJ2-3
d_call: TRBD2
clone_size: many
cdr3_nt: TGTGCCAGCAGCGTCGATAGCGGGGGCACAGATACGCAGTATTTT
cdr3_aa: CASSVDSGGTDTQYF

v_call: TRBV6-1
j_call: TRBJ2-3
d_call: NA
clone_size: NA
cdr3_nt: TGTGCCAGCAGAGAAGTGGGCTTCGGTACAGATACGCAGTATTTT
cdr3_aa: CASREVGFGTDTQYF

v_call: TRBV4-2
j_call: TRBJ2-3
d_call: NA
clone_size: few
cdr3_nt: TGTGCCAGCAGCCATGGGATGGGGGACCCCAGCACAGATACGCAGTATTTT
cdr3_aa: CASSHGMGDPSTDTQYF

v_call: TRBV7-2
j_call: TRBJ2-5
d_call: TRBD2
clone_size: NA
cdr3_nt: TGTGCCAGCAGCTTAGTCAAGACTAGCGGGAACCGGGAGACCCAGTACTTC
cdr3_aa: CASSLVKTSGNRETQYF

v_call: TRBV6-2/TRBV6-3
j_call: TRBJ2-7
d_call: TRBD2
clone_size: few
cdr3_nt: TGTGCCAGCAGGCGTCTAGCGGGACAATACGAGCAGTACTTC
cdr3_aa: CASRRLAGQYEQYF

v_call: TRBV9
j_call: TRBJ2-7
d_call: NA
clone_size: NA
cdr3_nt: TGTGCCAGCAGCGTAGCCTCGGACACCTCGGACGAGCAGTACTTC
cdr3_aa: CASSVASDTSDEQYF

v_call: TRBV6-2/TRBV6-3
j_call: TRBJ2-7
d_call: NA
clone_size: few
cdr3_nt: TGTGCCAGCCTTCCCGTTCAGAAGGTGGGGGTGTACGAGCAGTACTTC
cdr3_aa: CASLPVQKVGVYEQYF

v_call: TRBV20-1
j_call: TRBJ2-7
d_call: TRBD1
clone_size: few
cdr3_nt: TGCAGTGCTAGACTGTGGACAGGGGTTACTATCTACGAGCAGTACTTC
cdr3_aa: CSARLWTGVTIYEQYF

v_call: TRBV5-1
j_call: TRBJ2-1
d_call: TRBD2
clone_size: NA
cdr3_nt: TGCGCCAGCAGCTCGGGACTAGCGGGGGGGCAGGACGTTCTGTTCTTC
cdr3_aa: CASSSGLAGGQDVLFF

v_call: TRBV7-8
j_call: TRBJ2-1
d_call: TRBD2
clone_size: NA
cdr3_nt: TGTGCCAGCAGCTTTGGACTAGCGGGGGGTTCTTTCAATGAGCAGTTCTTC
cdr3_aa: CASSFGLAGGSFNEQFF

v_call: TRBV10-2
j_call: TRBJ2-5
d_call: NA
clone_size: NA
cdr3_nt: TGCGTCAGCAGTGAGTGGAGAAACCGGTACCATGAGACCCAGTACTTC
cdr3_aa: CVSSEWRNRYHETQYF

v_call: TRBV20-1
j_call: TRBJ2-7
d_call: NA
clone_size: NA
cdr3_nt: TGCAGTGCTAGAGATCTTCGGTCTCTTGCCTACGAGCAGTACTTC
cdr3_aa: CSARDLRSLAYEQYF

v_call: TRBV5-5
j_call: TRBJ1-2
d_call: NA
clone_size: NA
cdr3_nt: TGTGCCAGCAGCTTGCAGATTACCATGAACTATGGCTACACCTTC
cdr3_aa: CASSLQITMNYGYTF

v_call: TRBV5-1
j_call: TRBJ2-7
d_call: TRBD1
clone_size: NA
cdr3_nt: TGCGCCAGCAGCCTGGGGACAGCCGAATCCTACGAGCAGTACTTC
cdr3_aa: CASSLGTAESYEQYF

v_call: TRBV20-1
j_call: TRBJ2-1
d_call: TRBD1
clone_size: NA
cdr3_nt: TGCAGTGCTCCGGCCGCTCGGACAGGGAGGTTCTACGAGCAGTTCTTC
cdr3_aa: CSAPAARTGRFYEQFF

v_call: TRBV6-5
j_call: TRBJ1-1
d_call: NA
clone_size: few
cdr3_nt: TGTGCCAGCACCTCCGGACAGAACACTGAAGCTTTCTTT
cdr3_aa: CASTSGQNTEAFF

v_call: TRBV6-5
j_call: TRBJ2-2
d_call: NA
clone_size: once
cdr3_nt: TGTGCCAGCGCGGGCACGAACACCGGGGAGCTGTTTTTT
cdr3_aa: CASAGTNTGELFF

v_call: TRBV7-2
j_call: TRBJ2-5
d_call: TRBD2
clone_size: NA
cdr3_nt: TGTGCCAGCAGCCCTCCCGGACTAGCGGGAGGGCGAGAGACCCAGTACTTC
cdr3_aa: CASSPPGLAGGRETQYF

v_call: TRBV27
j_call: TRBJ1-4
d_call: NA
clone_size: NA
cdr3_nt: TGTGCCAGCAGTGCCCTAGGGGACCCGGGGGAAAAACTGTTTTTT
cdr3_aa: CASSALGDPGEKLFF

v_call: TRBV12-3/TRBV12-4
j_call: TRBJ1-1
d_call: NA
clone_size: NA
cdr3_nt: TGTGCCAGCATGAGCAGTGTCTCCACTGAAGCTTTCTTT
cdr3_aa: CASMSSVSTEAFF

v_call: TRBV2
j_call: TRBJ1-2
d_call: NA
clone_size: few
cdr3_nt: TGTGCCAGCAGTGTGTTTGGAGATCGTGGCTACACCTTC
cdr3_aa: CASSVFGDRGYTF

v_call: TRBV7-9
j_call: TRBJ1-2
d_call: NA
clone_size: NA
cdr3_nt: TGTGCCAGCAGCTTATCGTCTGGCTACACCTTC
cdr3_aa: CASSLSSGYTF

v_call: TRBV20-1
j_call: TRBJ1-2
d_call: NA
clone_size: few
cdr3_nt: TGCAGTGCTAGAGTCGACAGTCTGGGCTATGGCTACACCTTC
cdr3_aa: CSARVDSLGYGYTF

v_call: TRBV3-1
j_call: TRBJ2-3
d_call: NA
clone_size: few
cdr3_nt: TGTGCCAGCAGCCAACAGAATACGCAGTATTTT
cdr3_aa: CASSQQNTQYF

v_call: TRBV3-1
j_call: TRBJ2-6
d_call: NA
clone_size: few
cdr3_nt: TGTGCCAGCAGCCAGGAGCCGCTCTCTGGGGCCAACGTCCTGACTTTC
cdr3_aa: CASSQEPLSGANVLTF

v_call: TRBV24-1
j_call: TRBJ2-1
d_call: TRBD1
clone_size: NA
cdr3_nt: TGTGCCACCAGTGACCAGACAGGGATTCATGACTCCTACAATGAGCAGTTCTTC
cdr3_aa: CATSDQTGIHDSYNEQFF

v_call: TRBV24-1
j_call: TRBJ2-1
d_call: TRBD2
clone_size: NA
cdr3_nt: TGTGCCACCTCTAGCGGGAGTGGGGGAAATGAGCAGTTCTTC
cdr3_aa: CATSSGSGGNEQFF

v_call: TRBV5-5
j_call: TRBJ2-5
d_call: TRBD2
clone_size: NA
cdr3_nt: TGTGCCAGCAGCTTGGGGATAGCGGGGGGCCACCAAGAGACCCAGTACTTC
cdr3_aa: CASSLGIAGGHQETQYF

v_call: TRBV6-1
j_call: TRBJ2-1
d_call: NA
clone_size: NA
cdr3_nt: TGTGCCAGCAGTGAAGTGGTTAGGGGTAATGAGCAGTTCTTC
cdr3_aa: CASSEVVRGNEQFF

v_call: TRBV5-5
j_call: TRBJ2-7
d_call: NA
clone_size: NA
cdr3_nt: TGTGCCAGCAGGGAACCGGGCAGCTCCTACGAGCAGTACTTC
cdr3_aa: CASREPGSSYEQYF

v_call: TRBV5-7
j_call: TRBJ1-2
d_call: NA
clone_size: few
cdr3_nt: TGTGCCAGCAGCTTGAATTCCCCGACAGATTACTATGGCTACACCTTC
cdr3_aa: CASSLNSPTDYYGYTF

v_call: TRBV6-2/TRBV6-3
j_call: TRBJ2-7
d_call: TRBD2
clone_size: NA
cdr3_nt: TGTGCCAGCAGTTACGTGGCGGGAGGGCTATCCCCCGAGCAGTACTTC
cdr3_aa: CASSYVAGGLSPEQYF

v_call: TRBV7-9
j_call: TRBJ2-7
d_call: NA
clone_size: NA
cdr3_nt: TGTGCCAGCAGCGAGCAGGGCCACTCCTACGAGCAGTACTTC
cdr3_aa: CASSEQGHSYEQYF

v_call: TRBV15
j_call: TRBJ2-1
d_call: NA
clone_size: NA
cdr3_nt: TGTGCCACCAGCACCGCACCGAATCCCTACAATGAGCAGTTCTTC
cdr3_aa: CATSTAPNPYNEQFF

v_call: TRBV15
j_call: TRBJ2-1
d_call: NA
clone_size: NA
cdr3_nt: TGTGCCACCAGCGATTCTCCCCGGGTTGAGCAGTTCTTC
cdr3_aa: CATSDSPRVEQFF